The 24 T cell receptor beta chains given below trace back to one sample, sequenced in a study of radiotherapy plus CTLA-4 blockade in lung cancer. TCRdb's copy holds only in-frame clones and misses some; the assay was immunoSEQ multiplex PCR. The sample lists 75,000 to 100,000 clones; about 86% were seen once. Here the sequenced sample was peripheral blood, taken from a patient treated with radiotherapy plus ipilimumab. These receptors all come from a human donor with non-small cell lung cancer that progressed on radiotherapy plus ipilimumab.

This rearrangement joins TRBV27 to TRBJ2-4; the D call may be TRBD1 or TRBD2 (5 bases each). Trimming removed 6 bases at V and 8 bases at J, with 14 bases between. Germline CDR1 is MNHEY and CDR2 is SMNVEV (reference sequence). The CDR3 is made up of 13 amino acids. For the CDR3, the DNA is TGTGCCAGCAGGGGACCAGAGCCTCACATTCAGTACTTC. Translating it yields CASRGPEPHIQYF.

The rearrangement joins TRBV2 to TRBJ2-7, with D possibly matching TRBD1 (5 bases). In germline, CDR1 is SNHLY, CDR2 FYNNEI. V lost 3 bases and J lost 0, with 9 bases in between. The CDR3 covers 14 residues. The CDR3 here is CASSDDSFSYEQYF. The CDR3 nucleotides read TGTGCCAGCAGTGATGACAGCTTCTCCTACGAGCAGTACTTC.

The chain employs TRBV5-1 and TRBJ2-7, with TRBD1 matching 9 bases. The J segment lost 6 bases and the V segment lost 3 bases, leaving 7 bases of the junction unmatched. This CDR3 contains 14 residues. Germline CDR1 SGHRS, CDR2 YFSETQ. In DNA, the CDR3 is TGCGCCAGCAGCTCTCCGGGACAGGGTGGCGAGCAGTACTTC. Its protein product is CASSSPGQGGEQYF.

This sequence joins TRBV5-1 and TRBJ2-5, with 7 nucleotides matching TRBD1. This CDR3 has 19 residues. Losses at the gene ends were 4 bases for V and 1 base for J; bases not matched to a gene: 19. Germline assignment: CDR1 SGHRS and CDR2 YFSETQ. The CDR3 reads CASSTRQGDFHTTQETQYF. The DNA for the CDR3 is TGCGCCAGCAGCACCAGACAGGGTGATTTCCACACTACCCAAGAGACCCAGTACTTC.

In this sample, this clone turned up a few times. This chain joins TRBV6-6 and TRBJ1-1, with 12 bases that match TRBD1. V trimming: 5 bases; J trimming: 8 bases; junction bases outside the gene matches: 9. In germline, CDR1 is MNHNY, CDR2 SVGAGI (reference sequence). There are 15 residues in the CDR3. Written as DNA, the CDR3 is TGTGCCAGCAGTGTTACCGGGACAGGGGGCGGAGAAGCTTTCTTT. Amino acid sequence: CASSVTGTGGGEAFF.

This chain uses TRBV2 with TRBJ2-1; 9 bases agree with TRBD2. The CDR3 is made up of 14 amino acids. V was clipped by 6 bases and J by 10 bases; unmatched bases: 10. Germline CDR1 is SNHLY and CDR2 is FYNNEI. CDR3 protein: CASRGSGRSGEQFF. The CDR3 nucleotides read TGTGCCAGCAGAGGTAGCGGGAGATCTGGGGAGCAGTTCTTC.

This clone has only a few counts. The chain carries TRBV19 and TRBJ1-5; D remains ambiguous. V was shortened by 4 bases and J by 7 bases, with 11 bases between the two germline ends. CDR3 length: 13 amino acids. Germline lookup yields CDR1 LNHDA and CDR2 SQIVND (reference sequence). The CDR3 reads CASSTPAGQPQHF. CDR3 bases: TGTGCCAGTAGTACCCCGGCCGGGCAGCCCCAGCATTTT.

This chain joins TRBV9 and TRBJ1-1; weak D call: TRBD1 (5 bases). CDR3 length equals 14 residues. The V gene's germline CDR1 is SGDLS and CDR2 YYNGEE. V shed 0 bases and J shed 4 bases, with 10 bases lying between them. CDR3 region: CASSVGGAGTEAFF. CDR3 nucleotides: TGTGCCAGCAGCGTAGGAGGGGCGGGCACTGAAGCTTTCTTT. Supplemented by reference TRBV9 and TRBJ1-1, the full variable domain reads DSGVTQTPKHLITATGQRVTLRCSPRSGDLSVYWYQQSLDQGLQFLIQYYNGEERAKGNILERFSAQQFPDLHSELNLSSLELGDSALYFCASSVGGAGTEAFFGQGTRLTVV.

The rearrangement uses TRBV2 and TRBJ2-1, with 11 positions matching TRBD2. The germline V gene encodes CDR1 SNHLY and CDR2 FYNNEI. CDR3 size: 14 residues. The V and J ends lost 7 bases and 5 bases, in that order; junction bases with no gene match: 4. For the CDR3, the DNA is TGTGCCAGCATGGGGACTAGCGGCAACAATGAGCAGTTCTTC. It specifies CASMGTSGNNEQFF.

This clone was picked up one time. The chain carries TRBV23-1 and TRBJ2-2, with D possibly TRBD2 on 6 matching bases. TRBV23-1 is placed among ORFs of uncertain function. V was clipped by 6 bases and J by 1 base, with 15 bases between them. The CDR3 contains 16 residues. Here the CDR3 reads CASSLGGPGNTGELFF. In DNA form, the CDR3 reads TGCGCCAGCAGCCTAGGAGGGCCGGGGAACACCGGGGAGCTGTTTTTT.

The chain recombines TRBV11-2 with TRBJ1-5; D might be TRBD1 (5 bases). This CDR3 contains 13 residues. The V end was cut by 0 bases, the J end by 7 bases, with 7 bases between. CDR1 SGHAT and CDR2 FQNNGV come from the germline V gene. The CDR3 nucleotides are TGTGCCAGCAGCTTAGAGGGGGGACAGCCCCAGCATTTT. Translating it yields CASSLEGGQPQHF.

The chain combines TRBV9 with TRBJ2-7; D is undetermined. The V end lost 0 bases, the J end lost 7 bases, and 11 bases lay between the germline ends. The V gene's germline CDR1 is SGDLS and CDR2 YYNGEE. The CDR3 extends over 13 amino acids. The CDR3 sequence: CASSVDPASEQYF. CDR3 coding DNA: TGTGCCAGCAGCGTAGATCCCGCATCAGAGCAGTACTTC. The complete variable domain, with remaining parts taken from reference TRBV9 and TRBJ2-7, reads DSGVTQTPKHLITATGQRVTLRCSPRSGDLSVYWYQQSLDQGLQFLIQYYNGEERAKGNILERFSAQQFPDLHSELNLSSLELGDSALYFCASSVDPASEQYFGPGTRLTVT.

The chain recombines TRBV9 with TRBJ2-1; 11 bases agree with TRBD2. Trimming cost V 3 bases and J 8 bases; bases outside gene matches: 10. Germline CDR1 SGDLS, CDR2 YYNGEE. This CDR3 has 16 amino acids. The CDR3 protein is CASSGRGLAGGHEQFF. The CDR3 DNA sequence: TGTGCCAGCAGCGGAAGAGGGCTAGCGGGAGGCCATGAGCAGTTCTTC.

The chain recombines TRBV30 with TRBJ1-1, with D unclear. Germline V CDR1 and CDR2: GTSNPN, SVGIG (reference sequence). The CDR3 is 13 amino acids. Trimming stripped 1 base from V and 1 base from J, with 7 bases between. CDR3 DNA: TGTGCCTGGAGTGATCGGTCGAACACTGAAGCTTTCTTT. Amino acid sequence: CAWSDRSNTEAFF.

This chain links TRBV5-1 with TRBJ1-1, with D maybe TRBD1 (6 bases). This CDR3 has 15 residues. Germline V CDR1 and CDR2: SGHRS, YFSETQ. Trimming took 4 bases from V and 0 from J, leaving 13 bases between them. The CDR3 DNA reads TGCGCCAGCAGCGGTGGACAGATCATGAACACTGAAGCTTTCTTT. As protein: CASSGGQIMNTEAFF. Using reference TRBV5-1 and TRBJ1-1 for the parts outside the CDR3, the full variable domain is KAGVTQTPRYLIKTRGQQVTLSCSPISGHRSVSWYQQTPGQGLQFLFEYFSETQRNKGNFPGRFSGRQFSNSRSEMNVSTLELGDSALYLCASSGGQIMNTEAFFGQGTRLTVV.

Comment on this clone: One end of the junction does not line up with germline, which may come from a read error. At the DNA level, this CDR3 is encoded by other sequences in the same sample as well. This chain uses TRBV18 with TRBJ1-1; a weak D match, TRBD1 (6 bases). The CDR3 is 13 amino acids. Germline CDR1 KGHSH, CDR2 LQKENI. The CDR3 DNA is TGTGCCAGCTCTCCACAGGGTTTCACTGAAGCTTTCTTT. Its translation: CASSPQGFTEAFF.

V gene TRBV27 combines with J gene TRBJ2-1, with D possibly matching TRBD2 (6 bases). V shed 2 bases and J shed 13 bases, with 12 bases lying between them. CDR1 and CDR2 from the germline V gene are MNHEY and SMNVEV (reference sequence). This CDR3 has 12 residues. The DNA of the CDR3 is TGTGCCAGCAGTTTACCCCCCGGGAGACAGTTCTTC. This sequence encodes CASSLPPGRQFF.

This clone was seen a handful of times. The V call is TRBV13, the J call TRBJ2-2, with D hard to call. The CDR3 spans 16 residues. Germline CDR1 PRHDT, CDR2 FYEKMQ (reference sequence). Trimming took off 0 bases at V and 0 bases at J, with 8 bases between the two ends. Written as DNA, the CDR3 is TGTGCCAGCAGCTTAGGCTCTCTAGCGAACACCGGGGAGCTGTTTTTT. Its translation: CASSLGSLANTGELFF.

The chain has TRBV5-4 and TRBJ2-1, with D tentatively TRBD1 or TRBD2 (6 bases each). Trimming shortened V by 3 bases and J by 4 bases, and 14 bases separated the two germline ends. Germline V CDR1 and CDR2: SGHNT, YYREEE (reference sequence). CDR3 length equals 15 residues. The chain's CDR3 is CASSSLGGGYNEQFF. CDR3 sequence (DNA): TGTGCCAGCAGCTCCCTAGGAGGGGGGTACAATGAGCAGTTCTTC.

The chain links TRBV20-1 to TRBJ2-7, with D perhaps TRBD2 (6 bases). From germline, CDR1 is DFQATT and CDR2 SNEGSKA (reference sequence). V was cut by 7 bases and J by 6 bases, with 13 bases left in between. The CDR3 is 11 amino acids. The CDR3 nucleotides are TGCAGTGTTCACGCGGGGTTCGAGCAGTACTTC. The encoded protein is CSVHAGFEQYF.

V usage is TRBV6-6 and J usage is TRBJ2-5; D is perhaps TRBD1 (5 bases). The V gene's germline CDR1 is MNHNY and CDR2 SVGAGI (reference sequence). Trimming removed 4 bases at V and 0 bases at J, with 12 bases between. CDR3 length: 15 amino acids. CDR3 residues: CASSSWGGYQETQYF. The CDR3 region has the DNA TGTGCCAGCAGTTCCTGGGGCGGTTACCAAGAGACCCAGTACTTC.

V gene TRBV11-2 combines with J gene TRBJ2-1; 7 bases are a match to TRBD2. The CDR3 covers 18 residues. Germline loops: CDR1 SGHAT, CDR2 FQNNGV. With 5 bases clipped from V and 5 bases from J, the junction kept 18 bases outside the gene matches. The CDR3 protein is CASSMPTSGKSTDNEQFF. For the CDR3, the DNA is TGTGCCAGCAGCATGCCCACAAGCGGGAAATCTACCGACAATGAGCAGTTCTTC.

V gene TRBV27 combines with J gene TRBJ2-2; 14 bases agree with TRBD2. J lost 6 bases, V lost 6 bases, and 12 bases had no gene match. The germline CDR1 and CDR2 sequences are MNHEY and SMNVEV (reference sequence). The CDR3 runs to 18 residues. CDR3: CASRAGTSGSEVPGELFF. The CDR3 bases are TGTGCCAGCAGGGCCGGGACTAGCGGGAGTGAGGTTCCCGGGGAGCTGTTTTTT.

In its sample, this clone was seen a few times. This chain connects TRBV18 to TRBJ2-6, with a weak D call TRBD2 (5 bases). Deletions cut 4 bases from V and 6 bases from J, with 13 bases between. Germline loops: CDR1 KGHSH, CDR2 LQKENI. The CDR3 consists of 15 residues. CDR3 in DNA: TGTGCCAGCTCACACGGCGGGCGTATGGCCAACGTCCTGACTTTC. It codes for CASSHGGRMANVLTF.